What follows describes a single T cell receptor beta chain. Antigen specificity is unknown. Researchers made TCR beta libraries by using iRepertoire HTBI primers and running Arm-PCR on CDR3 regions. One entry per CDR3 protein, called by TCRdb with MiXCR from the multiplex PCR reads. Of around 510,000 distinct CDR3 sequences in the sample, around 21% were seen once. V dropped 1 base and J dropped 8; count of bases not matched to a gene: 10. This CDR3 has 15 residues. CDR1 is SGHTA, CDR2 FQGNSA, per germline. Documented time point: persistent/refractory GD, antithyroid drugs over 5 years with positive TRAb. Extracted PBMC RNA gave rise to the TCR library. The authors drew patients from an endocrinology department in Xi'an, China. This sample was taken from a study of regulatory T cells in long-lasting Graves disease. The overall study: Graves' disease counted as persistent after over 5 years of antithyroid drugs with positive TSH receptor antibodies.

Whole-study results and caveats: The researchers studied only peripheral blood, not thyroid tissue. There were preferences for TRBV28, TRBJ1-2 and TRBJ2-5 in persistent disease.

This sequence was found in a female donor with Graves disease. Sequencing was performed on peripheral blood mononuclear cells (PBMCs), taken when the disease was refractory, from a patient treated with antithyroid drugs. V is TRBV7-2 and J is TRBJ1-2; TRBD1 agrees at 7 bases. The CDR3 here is CASSLDRGLYGGYTF. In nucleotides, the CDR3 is TGTGCCAGCAGCTTAGACAGGGGCCTCTATGGGGGCTACACCTTC.